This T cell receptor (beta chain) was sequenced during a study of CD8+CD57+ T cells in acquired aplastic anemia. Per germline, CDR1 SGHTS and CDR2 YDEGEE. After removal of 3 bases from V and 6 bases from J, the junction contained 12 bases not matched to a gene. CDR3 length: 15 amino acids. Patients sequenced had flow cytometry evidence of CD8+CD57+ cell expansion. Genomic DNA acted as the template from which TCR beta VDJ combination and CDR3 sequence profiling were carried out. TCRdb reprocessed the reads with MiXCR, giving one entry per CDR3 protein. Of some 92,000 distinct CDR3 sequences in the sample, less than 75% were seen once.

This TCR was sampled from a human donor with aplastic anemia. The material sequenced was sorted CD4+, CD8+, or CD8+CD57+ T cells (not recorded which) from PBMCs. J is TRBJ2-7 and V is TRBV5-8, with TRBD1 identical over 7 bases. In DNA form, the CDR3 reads TGTGCCAGCAGCTCTACCCAGACAGGGCGGATCGAGCAGTACTTC. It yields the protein CASSSTQTGRIEQYF.